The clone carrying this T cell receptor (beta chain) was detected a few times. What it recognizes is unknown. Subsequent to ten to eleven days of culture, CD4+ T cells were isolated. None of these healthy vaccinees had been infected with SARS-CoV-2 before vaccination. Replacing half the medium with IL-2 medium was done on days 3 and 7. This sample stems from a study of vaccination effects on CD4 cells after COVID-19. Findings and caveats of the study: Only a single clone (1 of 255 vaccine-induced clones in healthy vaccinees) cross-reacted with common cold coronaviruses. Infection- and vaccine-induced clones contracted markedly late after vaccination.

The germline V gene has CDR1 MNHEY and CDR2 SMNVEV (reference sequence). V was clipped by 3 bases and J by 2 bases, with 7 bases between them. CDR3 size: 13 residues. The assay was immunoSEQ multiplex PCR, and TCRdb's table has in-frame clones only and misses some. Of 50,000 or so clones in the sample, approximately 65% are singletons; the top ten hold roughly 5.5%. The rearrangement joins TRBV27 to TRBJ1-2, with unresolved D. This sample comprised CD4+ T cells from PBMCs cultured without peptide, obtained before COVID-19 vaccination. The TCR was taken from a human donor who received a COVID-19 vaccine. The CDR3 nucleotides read TGTGCCAGCAGTTTGAGTAACAACTATGGCTACACCTTC. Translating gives CASSLSNNYGYTF.